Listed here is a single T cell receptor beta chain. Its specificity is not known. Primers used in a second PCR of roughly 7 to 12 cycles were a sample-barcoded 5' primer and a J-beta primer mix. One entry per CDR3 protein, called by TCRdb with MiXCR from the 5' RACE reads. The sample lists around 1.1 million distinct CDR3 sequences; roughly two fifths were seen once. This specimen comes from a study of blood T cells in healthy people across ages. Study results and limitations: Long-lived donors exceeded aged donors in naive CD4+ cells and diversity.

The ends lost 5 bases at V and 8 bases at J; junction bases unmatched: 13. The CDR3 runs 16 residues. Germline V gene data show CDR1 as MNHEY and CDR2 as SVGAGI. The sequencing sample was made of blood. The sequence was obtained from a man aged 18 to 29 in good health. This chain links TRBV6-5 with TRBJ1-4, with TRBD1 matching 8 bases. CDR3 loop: CASSNLQGAGDEKLFF. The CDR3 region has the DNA TGTGCCAGCAGTAACCTTCAGGGGGCCGGGGACGAAAAACTGTTTTTT.